The 32 T cell receptor beta chains given below trace back to one sample, sequenced in a study of early T cells in non-severe SARS-CoV-2 infection. Each CDR3 protein gets one entry after TCRdb re-called the 5' RACE reads with MiXCR. The table has more than 15,000 distinct CDR3 sequences, more than 5.5% seen once; the top ten hold about 6.4%. Source: whole blood, taken at baseline. The receptor source for this set is an adult who was a healthcare worker with PCR-confirmed SARS-CoV-2 infection or an uninfected control (not recorded which).

This chain uses TRBV12-5 with TRBJ1-1; D remains ambiguous. Trimming took off 3 bases at V and 3 bases at J, with 5 bases between the two ends. The CDR3 runs to 12 residues. Germline loops: CDR1 LGHNT, CDR2 FRNRAP. In nucleotides, the CDR3 is TGTGCTAGTGGTTTCCCGGACACTGAAGCTTTCTTT. Its protein is CASGFPDTEAFF.

This clonotype was detected ten times or more. Relative to the germline gene, one junction end is altered; a read error may explain this. The chain uses TRBV7-8 and TRBJ2-1, with 15 bases that match TRBD2. This CDR3 has 17 amino acids. CDR1 and CDR2 (germline): SGHVS, FQNEAQ. The CDR3 sequence: CASSSGTSGGLYSEQFF. The CDR3 nucleotides are TGTGCCAGCAGCTCCGGGACTAGCGGGGGGCTTTACAGTGAGCAGTTCTTC. The full variable domain, in which reference TRBV7-8 and TRBJ2-1 provide the parts outside the CDR3, is GAGVSQSPRYKVAKRGQDVALRCDPISGHVSLFWYQQALGQGPEFLTYFQNEAQLDKSGLPSDRFFAERPEGSVSTLKIQRTQQEDSAVYLCASSSGTSGGLYSEQFFGPGTRLTVL.

This clonotype was counted many times. The rearrangement links TRBV5-1 to TRBJ2-2; weak D call: TRBD2 (5 bases). This CDR3 has 15 residues. Per the germline V gene, CDR1 is SGHRS and CDR2 is YFSETQ. The germline V and J ends were trimmed by 0 bases and 3 bases, with 9 bases remaining between them. CDR3 sequence: CASSLALLDTGELFF. The CDR3 DNA follows: TGCGCCAGCAGCTTGGCTCTACTAGACACCGGGGAGCTGTTTTTT.

This clonotype showed up many times. The rearrangement uses TRBV27 and TRBJ2-7; D unresolved. V lost 0 bases and J lost 7, with 16 bases in between. Germline V gene data show CDR1 as MNHEY and CDR2 as SMNVEV (reference sequence). The CDR3 runs to 15 residues. This CDR3 reads CASSLSIRDWGEQYF. The CDR3 DNA is TGTGCCAGCAGTTTATCAATTAGGGATTGGGGTGAGCAGTACTTC.

By sample fraction, this clonotype is medium-sized. The V call is TRBV7-8, the J call TRBJ2-7; D might be TRBD1 or TRBD2, each matching 5 bases. The ends were cut back, 5 bases at V and 2 bases at J, with 19 bases in the middle. The CDR3 is made up of 16 amino acids. CDR1 SGHVS and CDR2 FQNEAQ come from the germline V gene. The DNA of the CDR3 is TGTGCCAGCAGCCCCAAGGGGAGACCTCCCCCCTACGAGCAGTACTTC. Translated, it gives CASSPKGRPPPYEQYF. The whole variable domain, remainder taken from reference TRBV7-8 and TRBJ2-7, is GAGVSQSPRYKVAKRGQDVALRCDPISGHVSLFWYQQALGQGPEFLTYFQNEAQLDKSGLPSDRFFAERPEGSVSTLKIQRTQQEDSAVYLCASSPKGRPPPYEQYFGPGTRLTVT.

At least ten counts were recorded for this clonotype. This sequence joins TRBV20-1 and TRBJ1-1; D perhaps matches TRBD1 (5 bases). The germline CDR1 and CDR2 sequences are DFQATT and SNEGSKA (reference sequence). V was pared by 4 bases and J by 3 bases, with 9 bases between. The CDR3 is 12 residues long. CDR3 amino acids: CSANRRDTEAFF. CDR3 DNA sequence: TGCAGTGCTAACAGGAGGGACACTGAAGCTTTCTTT.

The chain couples TRBV19 to TRBJ1-1, with D maybe TRBD1 (6 bases). Trimming left V 6 bases short and J 2 bases short, with 16 bases between. The CDR3 extends over 15 amino acids. CDR1 is LNHDA, CDR2 SQIVND, per germline (reference sequence). The CDR3 coding sequence is TGTGCCAGTAGGGAACTTCACGGGGGCAACACTGAAGCTTTCTTT. Its translation is CASRELHGGNTEAFF.

This clonotype was counted at least ten times. The chain employs TRBV29-1 and TRBJ2-4, with D perhaps TRBD2 (6 bases). Germline assignment: CDR1 SQVTM and CDR2 ANQGSEA. The CDR3 contains 13 residues. V lost 4 bases and J 8 bases, leaving 15 bases between the germline ends. The CDR3 protein is CSVVGNWGDIQYF. For the CDR3, the DNA is TGCAGCGTTGTAGGGAATTGGGGGGACATTCAGTACTTC. Combining the CDR3 with reference TRBV29-1 and TRBJ2-4 gives the whole variable domain SAVISQKPSRDICQRGTSLTIQCQVDSQVTMMFWYRQQPGQSLTLIATANQGSEATYESGFVIDKFPISRPNLTFSTLTVSNMSPEDSSIYLCSVVGNWGDIQYFGAGTRLSVL.

This clonotype came up a few times. The chain links TRBV7-3 to TRBJ1-1; no reliable D call. V lost 2 bases and J lost 0, with 7 bases in between. This CDR3 has 14 amino acids. Germline V gene data show CDR1 as SGHTA and CDR2 as FQGTGA. CDR3 sequence: CASSLDRVNTEAFF. As DNA, the CDR3 is TGTGCCAGCAGCTTAGATAGGGTGAACACTGAAGCTTTCTTT.

This clonotype was picked up many times. The CDR3 sequence is CASSGPRGTGELFF. The CDR3 DNA is TGTGCCAGCAGCGGACCTAGGGGCACCGGGGAGCTGTTTTTT. The rearrangement uses TRBV11-3 and TRBJ2-2; possible D gene TRBD1, 5 bases. V gave up 5 bases and J gave up 4 bases, with 11 bases separating them. In germline, CDR1 is SGHNT, CDR2 YENEEA. The CDR3 runs 14 residues.

In its sample, this clonotype is medium-sized. This chain uses TRBV29-1 with TRBJ2-1; 9 bases are a match to TRBD2. CDR3 length equals 13 residues. The germline V gene encodes CDR1 SQVTM and CDR2 ANQGSEA. Germline trimming cut 3 bases from V and 5 bases from J; bases unmatched to any gene: 2. CDR3 nucleotide sequence: TGCAGCGTTGAGGGCGGGGGGGACAATGAGCAGTTCTTC. Residues: CSVEGGGDNEQFF.

This clonotype has at least ten counts. The V call is TRBV18, the J call TRBJ2-2, with 7 bases fitting TRBD1. CDR1 KGHSH and CDR2 LQKENI come from the germline V gene. V was pared by 4 bases and J by 1 base, with 3 bases of the junction left unmatched. This CDR3 contains 15 residues. The CDR3 region has the DNA TGTGCCAGCTCACGGGACAGCGAGAACACCGGGGAGCTGTTTTTT. It translates to CASSRDSENTGELFF.

This clonotype has a count of ten or more. This chain joins TRBV3-1 and TRBJ2-7; no reliable D call. V was shortened by 3 bases and J by 1 base, with 13 bases between the two germline ends. Per the germline V gene, CDR1 is LGHDT and CDR2 is YNNKEL (reference sequence). The CDR3 covers 15 residues. This CDR3 reads CASSQMTDLSYEQYF. Written as DNA, the CDR3 is TGTGCCAGCAGCCAGATGACGGATTTATCCTACGAGCAGTACTTC.

There are a few counts of this clonotype. The chain combines TRBV3-1 with TRBJ2-7, with D possibly being TRBD1 (5 bases). V lost 1 base and J 6 bases, leaving 10 bases between the germline ends. CDR1 is LGHDT, CDR2 YNNKEL, per germline (reference sequence). The CDR3 is made up of 13 amino acids. The CDR3 loop is CASSQGSRVEQYF. In nucleotides, the CDR3 is TGTGCCAGCAGCCAAGGGTCCAGGGTCGAGCAGTACTTC.

Ten or more counts support this clonotype. This chain uses TRBV7-2 with TRBJ2-1; the match to TRBD1 covers 7 bases. Germline values: CDR1 SGHTA, CDR2 FQGNSA. The CDR3 is 16 amino acids. V dropped 8 bases and J dropped 0; count of bases not matched to a gene: 10. The CDR3 sequence: CASGRIAGGSYNEQFF. The CDR3 nucleotides are TGTGCCAGCGGACGCATTGCAGGGGGCTCCTACAATGAGCAGTTCTTC.

With respect to this clonotype: This sequence may be a read error, since a much larger clone differs from it by one base. The chain has TRBV6-6 and TRBJ2-2; D may be TRBD2 (5 bases). The CDR3 is 13 amino acids. In germline, CDR1 is MNHNY, CDR2 SVGAGI (reference sequence). The CDR3 is CASRPLNTGKLFF. CDR3 sequence (DNA): TGTGCCAGCAGACCTTTGAACACCGGGAAGCTGTTTTTT.

This clonotype occurred many times. The chain is built from TRBV2 and TRBJ1-6; D gene unclear. CDR1 is SNHLY, CDR2 FYNNEI, per germline. This CDR3 region has 13 residues. V lost 7 bases and J lost 10, with 14 bases in between. CDR3 in amino acids: CASTLEGRSPLHF. CDR3 nucleotide sequence: TGTGCCAGCACCTTAGAAGGACGATCACCCCTCCACTTT.

This clonotype has only a few counts. The chain joins TRBV15 to TRBJ2-1; 8 positions agree with TRBD1. The germline V gene has CDR1 LNHNV and CDR2 YYDKDF (reference sequence). The CDR3 is 15 amino acids. The junction had 6 bases not matched to a gene; V was cut back by 3 bases and J by 5 bases. The CDR3 DNA reads TGTGCCACCAGCAGCCGGGACAGGCAAAACAATGAGCAGTTCTTC. Its translation: CATSSRDRQNNEQFF.

This clonotype was recorded many times. The chain has TRBV12-3 or TRBV12-4 and TRBJ2-5, with D maybe TRBD1 (6 bases). The CDR3 is made up of 13 amino acids. Trimming took off 6 bases at V and 5 bases at J, with 13 bases between the two ends. Here the CDR3 reads CASSTGSSETQYF. In DNA, the CDR3 is TGTGCCAGCAGCACAGGGTCCTCGGAGACCCAGTACTTC.

In this sample, this clonotype turned up a few times. The chain couples TRBV7-7 to TRBJ2-2; D ambiguous. Trimming stripped 1 base from V and 1 base from J, with 7 bases between. Germline V gives CDR1 SSHAT, CDR2 FNYEAQ (reference sequence). CDR3 size: 15 residues. The CDR3 DNA follows: TGTGCCAGCAGCTTAGAAGGGCTGAACACCGGGGAGCTGTTTTTT. This gives the protein CASSLEGLNTGELFF. The complete variable domain, with remaining parts taken from reference TRBV7-7 and TRBJ2-2, reads GAGVSQSPRYKVTKRGQDVTLRCDPISSHATLYWYQQALGQGPEFLTYFNYEAQPDKSGLPSDRFSAERPEGSISTLTIQRTEQRDSAMYRCASSLEGLNTGELFFGEGSRLTVL.

The chain links TRBV7-9 to TRBJ2-3; no definite D call. The CDR3 is made up of 14 amino acids. Germline V gene data show CDR1 as SEHNR and CDR2 as FQNEAQ (reference sequence). V gave up 1 base and J gave up 6 bases, with 11 bases separating them. The CDR3 region has the DNA TGTGCCAGCAGCTTAGGAGATACTGGGGATACGCAGTATTTT. It specifies CASSLGDTGDTQYF.

This clonotype was detected many times. This chain uses TRBV18 with TRBJ2-7; 9 bases map to TRBD2. CDR1 KGHSH and CDR2 LQKENI come from the germline V gene. CDR3 size: 15 residues. Unmatched junction bases numbered 5, after V lost 5 bases and J lost 0 bases. In nucleotides, the CDR3 is TGTGCCAGCTCAACCAGCGGGGGGAGCTCCTACGAGCAGTACTTC. Encoded protein: CASSTSGGSSYEQYF. Full variable domain (outside the CDR3, taken from reference TRBV18 and TRBJ2-7): NAGVMQNPRHLVRRRGQEARLRCSPMKGHSHVYWYRQLPEEGLKFMVYLQKENIIDESGMPKERFSAEFPKEGPSILRIQQVVRGDSAAYFCASSTSGGSSYEQYFGPGTRLTVT.

Ten or more counts support this clonotype. This chain joins TRBV11-2 and TRBJ2-5; weak D call: TRBD2 (6 bases). V was pared by 8 bases and J by 2 bases, with 27 bases between. CDR1 is SGHAT, CDR2 FQNNGV, per germline. The CDR3 totals 18 residues. The CDR3 loop is CASGHATVPAGSQETQYF. CDR3 nucleotide sequence: TGTGCCAGCGGCCATGCGACTGTCCCGGCGGGGAGTCAAGAGACCCAGTACTTC.

This clonotype has a count of ten or more. The chain couples TRBV2 to TRBJ2-1; TRBD1 or TRBD2 may be the D gene (5 bases each). V lost 6 bases, J lost 0 bases, and 15 bases lay in between. Germline CDR1 reads SNHLY; CDR2 reads FYNNEI. The CDR3 totals 16 residues. CDR3 coding DNA: TGTGCCAGCAGCCCGAGGGACCCGAGCTCCTACAATGAGCAGTTCTTC. It is translated as CASSPRDPSSYNEQFF.

This clonotype was seen many times. A read error may produce the germline difference seen at one junction end. This chain joins TRBV5-1 and TRBJ2-5; TRBD2 is a possible D gene (7 bases). The CDR3 has 14 amino acids. Looked up from germline, CDR1 is SGHRS and CDR2 is YFSETQ. CDR3 nucleotide sequence: TGCACCAGCAGCTTGGGGGGGCTCGGGGAGACCCAGTACTTC. It codes for CTSSLGGLGETQYF.

This clonotype has at least ten counts. CDR3 sequence: CASSRNRGLNTEAFF. As DNA, the CDR3 is TGTGCCAGCAGCCGTAACAGGGGGCTGAACACTGAAGCTTTCTTT. The chain combines TRBV12-3 or TRBV12-4 with TRBJ1-1, with 9 bases that match TRBD1. V shed 6 bases, J shed 0 bases, and the junction held 5 bases outside the gene matches. This CDR3 contains 15 residues.

This clonotype was recorded many times. The chain recombines TRBV27 with TRBJ2-3; unclear D gene. CDR3 length: 13 amino acids. The V end was cut by 2 bases, the J end by 6 bases, with 9 bases between. Germline V CDR1 and CDR2: MNHEY, SMNVEV (reference sequence). The CDR3 is CASSLKGFDTQYF. The CDR3 DNA sequence: TGTGCCAGCAGTTTAAAGGGCTTCGATACGCAGTATTTT.

This clonotype ranks as medium-sized. This rearrangement joins TRBV14 to TRBJ1-1; D is unclear. The CDR3 covers 14 residues. Germline lookup yields CDR1 SGHDN and CDR2 FVKESK. The ends were cut back, 5 bases at V and 4 bases at J, with 14 bases in the middle. CDR3 sequence (DNA): TGTGCCAGCAGCGGAAGGCCTGGGATCACTGAAGCTTTCTTT. Translation: CASSGRPGITEAFF.

This clonotype occurred many times. J is TRBJ1-2 and V is TRBV12-5; unclear D gene. From germline, CDR1 is LGHNT and CDR2 FRNRAP. V was shortened by 2 bases and J by 4 bases, with 8 bases between the two germline ends. The CDR3 has 13 residues. The CDR3 reads CASGLLGPYGYTF. CDR3 nucleotides: TGTGCTAGTGGTTTGTTAGGTCCCTATGGCTACACCTTC.

This clonotype came up a few times. The rearrangement uses TRBV7-2 and TRBJ2-1; D is tentatively TRBD1 or TRBD2 (6 bases each). The V end was cut by 1 base, the J end by 6 bases, with 13 bases between. CDR3 length equals 15 residues. Germline V gene data show CDR1 as SGHTA and CDR2 as FQGNSA. The CDR3: CASSLVGGTGNEQFF. In DNA form, the CDR3 reads TGTGCCAGCAGCTTAGTAGGGGGGACGGGCAATGAGCAGTTCTTC.

There are many counts of this clonotype. The genes are TRBV7-3 and TRBJ1-1, with D hard to call. The V gene lost 5 bases and the J gene lost 1 base, with 8 bases spanning the gap. The length of the CDR3 is 13 residues. The germline CDR1 and CDR2 sequences are SGHTA and FQGTGA. CDR3 DNA: TGTGCCAGCAGCCCACAAGCGAACACTGAAGCTTTCTTT. This codes for CASSPQANTEAFF.

This clonotype was counted at least ten times. J is TRBJ1-2 and V is TRBV29-1; TRBD1 is a possible D gene (5 bases). CDR1 is SQVTM, CDR2 ANQGSEA, per germline. Trimming took 3 bases from V and 7 from J, leaving 9 bases between them. The CDR3 consists of 11 residues. The CDR3 here is CSVERGGGYTF. CDR3 bases: TGCAGCGTTGAGAGGGGAGGTGGCTACACCTTC.